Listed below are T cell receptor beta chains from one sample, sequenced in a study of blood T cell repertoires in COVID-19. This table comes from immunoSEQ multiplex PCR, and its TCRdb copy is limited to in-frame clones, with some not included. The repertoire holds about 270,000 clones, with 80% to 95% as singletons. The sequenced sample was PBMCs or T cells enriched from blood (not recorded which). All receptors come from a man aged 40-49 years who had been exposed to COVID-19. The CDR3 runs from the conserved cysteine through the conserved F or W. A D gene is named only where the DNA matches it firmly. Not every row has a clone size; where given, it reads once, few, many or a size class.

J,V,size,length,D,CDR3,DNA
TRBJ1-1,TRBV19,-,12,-,CASSRGATEAFF,TGTGCCAGTAGTCGGGGTGCCACTGAAGCTTTCTTT
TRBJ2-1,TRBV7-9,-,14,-,CASSLDTPGDEQFF,TGTGCCAGCAGCTTGGACACGCCAGGGGATGAGCAGTTCTTC
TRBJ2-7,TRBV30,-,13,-,CAWSRTVNYEQYF,TGTGCCTGGAGTCGGACAGTAAACTACGAGCAGTACTTC
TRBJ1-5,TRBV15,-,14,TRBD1,CATSREQGDQPQHF,TGTGCCACCAGCAGAGAACAGGGGGATCAGCCCCAGCATTTT
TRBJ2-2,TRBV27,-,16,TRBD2,CASSYIAGSNTGELFF,TGTGCCAGCAGTTACATAGCGGGGTCGAACACCGGGGAGCTGTTTTTT
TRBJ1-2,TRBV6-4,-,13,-,CASTTGLNYGYTF,TGTGCCAGCACAACAGGGTTAAACTATGGCTACACCTTC
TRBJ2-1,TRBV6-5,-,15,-,CASSPRRGSYNEQFF,TGTGCCAGCAGCCCACGTAGAGGCTCCTACAATGAGCAGTTCTTC
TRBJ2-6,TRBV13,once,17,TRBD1,CASSSGQVPSGANVLTF,TGTGCCAGCAGCTCCGGACAGGTGCCATCTGGGGCCAACGTCCTGACTTTC
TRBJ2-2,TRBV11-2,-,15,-,CASSLVTGNTGELFF,TGTGCCAGCAGCTTAGTAACAGGGAACACCGGGGAGCTGTTTTTT
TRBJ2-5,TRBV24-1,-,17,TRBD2,CATSDLQTSGSQETQYF,TGTGCCACCAGTGATTTGCAGACTAGCGGGAGCCAAGAGACCCAGTACTTC
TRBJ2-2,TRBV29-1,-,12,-,CSVVRFTGELFF,TGCAGCGTTGTTCGGTTCACCGGGGAGCTGTTTTTT
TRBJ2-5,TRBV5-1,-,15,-,CASSPGDQAWETQYF,TGCGCCAGCAGCCCAGGGGACCAGGCTTGGGAGACCCAGTACTTC
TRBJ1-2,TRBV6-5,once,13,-,CASKKETDYGYTF,TGTGCCAGCAAAAAGGAGACCGACTATGGCTACACCTTC
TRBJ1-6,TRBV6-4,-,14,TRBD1,CASSEAGGGSPLHF,TGTGCCAGCAGTGAGGCAGGGGGCGGCTCACCCCTCCACTTT
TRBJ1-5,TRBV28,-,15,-,CASSLLMSRGQPQHF,TGTGCCAGCAGTTTATTAATGAGCAGGGGTCAGCCCCAGCATTTT
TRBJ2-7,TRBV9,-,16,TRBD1,CASSDPLTGPQYEQYF,TGTGCCAGCAGCGACCCGTTGACAGGGCCCCAATACGAGCAGTACTTC
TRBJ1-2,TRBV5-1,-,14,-,CASSLSTDNYGYTF,TGCGCCAGCAGCTTGTCAACAGATAACTATGGCTACACCTTC